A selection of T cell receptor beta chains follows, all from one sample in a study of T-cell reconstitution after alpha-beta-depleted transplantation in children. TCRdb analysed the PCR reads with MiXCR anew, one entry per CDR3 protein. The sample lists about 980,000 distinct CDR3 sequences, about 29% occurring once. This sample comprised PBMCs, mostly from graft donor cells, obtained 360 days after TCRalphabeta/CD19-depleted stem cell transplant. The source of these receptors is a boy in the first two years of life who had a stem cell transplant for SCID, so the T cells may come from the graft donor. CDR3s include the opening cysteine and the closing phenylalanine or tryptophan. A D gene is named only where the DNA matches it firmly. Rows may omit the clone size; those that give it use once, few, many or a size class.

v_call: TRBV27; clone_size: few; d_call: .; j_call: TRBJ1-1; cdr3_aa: CASSLQGFLNTEAFF; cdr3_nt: TGTGCCAGCAGTCTTCAGGGATTTCTGAACACTGAAGCTTTCTTT
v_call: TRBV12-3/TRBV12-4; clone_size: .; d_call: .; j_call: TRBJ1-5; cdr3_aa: CASSLAFDSPGHQPQHF; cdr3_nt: TGTGCCAGCAGTTTAGCATTCGACAGTCCGGGTCATCAGCCCCAGCATTTT
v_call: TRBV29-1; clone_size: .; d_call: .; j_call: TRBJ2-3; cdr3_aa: CSVEVFGADTQYF; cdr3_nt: TGCAGCGTTGAGGTCTTTGGGGCAGATACGCAGTATTTT
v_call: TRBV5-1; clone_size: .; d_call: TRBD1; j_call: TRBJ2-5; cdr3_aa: CASSLGQGARLGETQYF; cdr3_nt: TGCGCCAGCAGCCTGGGCCAGGGGGCTCGGTTGGGGGAGACCCAGTACTTC
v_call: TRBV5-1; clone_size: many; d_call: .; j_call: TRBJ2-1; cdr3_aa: CASSLARGGNEQFF; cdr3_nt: TGTGCCAGCAGTTTAGCCAGGGGGGGGAATGAGCAGTTCTTC
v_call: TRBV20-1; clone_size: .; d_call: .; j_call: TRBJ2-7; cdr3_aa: CSAGRTYEQYF; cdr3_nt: TGCAGTGCTGGACGGACTTACGAGCAGTACTTC
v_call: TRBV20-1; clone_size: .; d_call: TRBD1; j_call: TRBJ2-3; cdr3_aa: CSAFHTGDPRDTQYF; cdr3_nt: TGCAGTGCCTTCCACACAGGGGACCCTAGGGATACGCAGTATTTT
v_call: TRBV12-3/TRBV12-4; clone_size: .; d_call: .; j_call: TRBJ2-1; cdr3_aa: CASSFIPTTYNEQFF; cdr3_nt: TGTGCCAGCAGTTTTATCCCCACCACCTACAATGAGCAGTTCTTC
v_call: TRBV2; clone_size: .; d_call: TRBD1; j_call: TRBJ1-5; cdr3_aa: CASSESGGAGRQPQHF; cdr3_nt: TGTGCCAGCAGTGAGTCAGGGGGCGCGGGAAGGCAGCCCCAGCATTTT
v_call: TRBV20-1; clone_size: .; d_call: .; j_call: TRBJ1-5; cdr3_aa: CRGVRGNQPQHF; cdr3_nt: TGCAGGGGGGTTCGCGGCAATCAGCCCCAGCATTTT
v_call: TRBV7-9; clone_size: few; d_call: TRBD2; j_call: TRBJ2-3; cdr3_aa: CASSRGGTSTDTQYF; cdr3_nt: TGTGCCAGCAGCCGGGGGGGTACAAGCACAGATACGCAGTATTTT
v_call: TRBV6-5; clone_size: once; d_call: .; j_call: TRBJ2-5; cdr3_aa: CASSYPGSQETQYF; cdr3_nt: TGTGCCAGCAGTTACCCCGGGTCACAAGAGACCCAGTACTTC
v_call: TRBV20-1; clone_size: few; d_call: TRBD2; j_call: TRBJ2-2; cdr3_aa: CSASILAGGTGELFF; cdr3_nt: TGCAGTGCTTCTATACTAGCGGGGGGAACCGGGGAGCTGTTTTTT
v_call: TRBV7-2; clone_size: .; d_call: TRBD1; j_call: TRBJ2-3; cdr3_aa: CASSWMNRGNTDTQYF; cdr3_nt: TGTGCCAGCAGCTGGATGAACAGGGGGAACACAGATACGCAGTATTTT
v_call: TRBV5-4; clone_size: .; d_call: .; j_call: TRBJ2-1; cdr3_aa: CASSLASSETRQIPYNEQFF; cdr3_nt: TGTGCCAGCAGCTTGGCCAGTTCGGAGACTAGACAAATACCCTACAATGAGCAGTTCTTC
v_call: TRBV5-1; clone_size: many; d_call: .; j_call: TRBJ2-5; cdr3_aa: CASSRDYQETQYF; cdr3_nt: TGTGCCAGCAGCCGGGACTACCAAGAGACCCAGTACTTC